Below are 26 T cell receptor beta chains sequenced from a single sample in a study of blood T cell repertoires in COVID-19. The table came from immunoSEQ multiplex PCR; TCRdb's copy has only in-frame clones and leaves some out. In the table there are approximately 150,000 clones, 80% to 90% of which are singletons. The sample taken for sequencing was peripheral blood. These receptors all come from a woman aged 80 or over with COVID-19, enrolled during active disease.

The CDR3 here is CASSSAGGHNEQFF. The CDR3 nucleotides are TGTGCCAGCAGCTCAGCGGGGGGGCACAATGAGCAGTTCTTC. The chain carries TRBV3-1 (or the pseudogene TRBV3-2) and TRBJ2-1, with TRBD2 identical over 10 bases. The CDR3 is made up of 14 amino acids. CDR1 and CDR2 (germline): LGHDT, YNNKEL (reference sequence). V was pared by 5 bases and J by 5 bases, with 3 bases of the junction left unmatched.

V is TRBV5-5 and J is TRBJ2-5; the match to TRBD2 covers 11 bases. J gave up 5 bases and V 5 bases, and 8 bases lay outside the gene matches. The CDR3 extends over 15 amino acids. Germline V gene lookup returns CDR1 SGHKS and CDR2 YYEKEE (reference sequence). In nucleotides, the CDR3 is TGTGCCAGCAGTACAATAGCGGGAGGGCACGAGACCCAGTACTTC. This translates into CASSTIAGGHETQYF.

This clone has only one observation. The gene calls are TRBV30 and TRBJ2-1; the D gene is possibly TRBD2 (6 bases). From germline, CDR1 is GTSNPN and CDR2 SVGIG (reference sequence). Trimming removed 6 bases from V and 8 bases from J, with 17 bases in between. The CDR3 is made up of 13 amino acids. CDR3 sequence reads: CACPNRGGHEQFF. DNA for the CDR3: TGTGCCTGCCCAAATCGGGGAGGCCATGAGCAGTTCTTC.

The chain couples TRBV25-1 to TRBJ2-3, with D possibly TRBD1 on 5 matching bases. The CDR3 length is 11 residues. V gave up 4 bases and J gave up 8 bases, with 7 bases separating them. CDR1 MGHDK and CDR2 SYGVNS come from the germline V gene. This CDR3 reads CASSVQGTQYF. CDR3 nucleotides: TGTGCCAGCAGTGTCCAGGGTACGCAGTATTTT.

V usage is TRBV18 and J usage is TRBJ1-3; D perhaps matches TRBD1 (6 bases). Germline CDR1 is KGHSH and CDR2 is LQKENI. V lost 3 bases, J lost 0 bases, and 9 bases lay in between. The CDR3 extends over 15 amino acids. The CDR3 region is CASSPQQGSGNTIYF. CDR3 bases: TGTGCCAGCTCACCGCAACAGGGCTCTGGAAACACCATATATTTT.

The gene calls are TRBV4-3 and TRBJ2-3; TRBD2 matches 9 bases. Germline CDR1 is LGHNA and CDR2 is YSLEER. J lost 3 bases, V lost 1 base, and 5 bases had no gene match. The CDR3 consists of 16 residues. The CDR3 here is CASSQVVAGGTDTQYF. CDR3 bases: TGCGCCAGCAGCCAAGTAGTGGCGGGGGGGACAGATACGCAGTATTTT.

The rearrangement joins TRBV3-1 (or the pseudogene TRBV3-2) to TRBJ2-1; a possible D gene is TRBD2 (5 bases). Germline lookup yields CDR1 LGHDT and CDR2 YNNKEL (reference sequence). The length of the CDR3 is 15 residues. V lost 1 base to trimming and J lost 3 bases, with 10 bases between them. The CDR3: CASSQVAGVYNEQFF. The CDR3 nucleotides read TGTGCCAGCAGCCAAGTAGCCGGGGTCTACAATGAGCAGTTCTTC.

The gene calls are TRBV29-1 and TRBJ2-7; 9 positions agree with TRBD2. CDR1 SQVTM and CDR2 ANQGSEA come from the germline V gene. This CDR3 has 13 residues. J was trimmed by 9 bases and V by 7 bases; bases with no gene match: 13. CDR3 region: CSARASGIVVQYF. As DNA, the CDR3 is TGCAGCGCCCGGGCTAGCGGGATCGTAGTGCAGTACTTC.

The CDR3 DNA sequence: TGTGCCAGCAGTTCAGTGGGAGGACGGAGCTCCTATAATTCACCCCTCCACTTT. Translation gives CASSSVGGRSSYNSPLHF. This rearrangement joins TRBV27 to TRBJ1-6; D call uncertain. CDR3 length: 18 residues. V was cut by 4 bases and J by 0 bases, with 16 bases left in between. The germline V gene has CDR1 MNHEY and CDR2 SMNVEV (reference sequence).

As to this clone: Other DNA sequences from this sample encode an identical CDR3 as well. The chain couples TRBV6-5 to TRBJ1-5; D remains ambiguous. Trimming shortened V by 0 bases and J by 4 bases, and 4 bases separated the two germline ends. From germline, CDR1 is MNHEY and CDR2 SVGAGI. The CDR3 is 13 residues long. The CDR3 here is CASSYSVNQPQHF. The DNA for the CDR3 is TGTGCCAGCAGTTACTCTGTAAATCAGCCCCAGCATTTT.

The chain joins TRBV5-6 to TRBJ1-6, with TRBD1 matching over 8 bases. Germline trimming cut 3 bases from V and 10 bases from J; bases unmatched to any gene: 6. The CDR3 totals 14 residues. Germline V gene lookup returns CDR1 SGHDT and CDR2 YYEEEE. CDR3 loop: CASSWDRLNSPLHF. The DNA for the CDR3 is TGTGCCAGCAGCTGGGACAGGCTGAACTCACCCCTCCACTTT. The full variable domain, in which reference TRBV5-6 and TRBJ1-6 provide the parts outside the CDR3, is DAGVTQSPTHLIKTRGQQVTLRCSPKSGHDTVSWYQQALGQGPQFIFQYYEEEERQRGNFPDRFSGHQFPNYSSELNVNALLLGDSALYLCASSWDRLNSPLHFGNGTRLTVT.

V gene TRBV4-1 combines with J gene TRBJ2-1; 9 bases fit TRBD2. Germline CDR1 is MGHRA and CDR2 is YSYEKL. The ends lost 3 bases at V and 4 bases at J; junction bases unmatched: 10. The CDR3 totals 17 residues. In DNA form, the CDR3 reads TGCGCCAGCAGCCAGGCCCGGCTAGCGGGAACATACAATGAGCAGTTCTTC. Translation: CASSQARLAGTYNEQFF.

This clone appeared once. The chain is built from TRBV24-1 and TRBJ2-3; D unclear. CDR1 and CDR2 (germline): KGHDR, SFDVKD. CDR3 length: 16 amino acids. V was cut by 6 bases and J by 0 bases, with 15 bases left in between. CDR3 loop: CATSLGSRRSTDTQYF. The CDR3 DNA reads TGTGCCACCAGTTTAGGTAGCAGAAGAAGCACAGATACGCAGTATTTT.

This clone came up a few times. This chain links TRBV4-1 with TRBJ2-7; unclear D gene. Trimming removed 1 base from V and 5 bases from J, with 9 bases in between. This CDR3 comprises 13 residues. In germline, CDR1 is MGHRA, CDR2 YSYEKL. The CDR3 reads CASSQATANEQYF. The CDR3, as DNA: TGCGCCAGCAGCCAAGCCACCGCTAACGAGCAGTACTTC.

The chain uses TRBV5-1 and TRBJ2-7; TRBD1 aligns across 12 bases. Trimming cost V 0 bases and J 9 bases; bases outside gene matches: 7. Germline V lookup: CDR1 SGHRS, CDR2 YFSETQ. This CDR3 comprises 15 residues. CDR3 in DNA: TGCGCCAGCAGCTTGGCTTGGGGACAGGGGGCTGGGCAGTACTTC. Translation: CASSLAWGQGAGQYF.

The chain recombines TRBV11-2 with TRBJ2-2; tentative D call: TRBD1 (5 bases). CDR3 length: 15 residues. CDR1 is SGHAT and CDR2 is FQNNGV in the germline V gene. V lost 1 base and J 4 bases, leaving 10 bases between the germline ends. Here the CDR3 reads CASSLAGWGTGELFF. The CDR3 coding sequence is TGTGCCAGCAGCTTAGCAGGGTGGGGCACCGGGGAGCTGTTTTTT.

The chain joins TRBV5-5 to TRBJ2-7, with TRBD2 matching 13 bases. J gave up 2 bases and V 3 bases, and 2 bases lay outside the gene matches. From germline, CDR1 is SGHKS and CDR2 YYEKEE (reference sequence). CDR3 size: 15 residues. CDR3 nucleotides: TGTGCCAGCAGCTGGGGACTAGCGGGAACCTACGAGCAGTACTTC. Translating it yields CASSWGLAGTYEQYF.

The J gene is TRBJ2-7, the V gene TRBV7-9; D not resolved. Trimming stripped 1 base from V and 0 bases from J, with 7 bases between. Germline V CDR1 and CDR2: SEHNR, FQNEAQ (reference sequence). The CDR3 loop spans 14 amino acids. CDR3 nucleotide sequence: TGTGCCAGCAGCTTAGATCCCTCCTCCTACGAGCAGTACTTC. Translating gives CASSLDPSSYEQYF.

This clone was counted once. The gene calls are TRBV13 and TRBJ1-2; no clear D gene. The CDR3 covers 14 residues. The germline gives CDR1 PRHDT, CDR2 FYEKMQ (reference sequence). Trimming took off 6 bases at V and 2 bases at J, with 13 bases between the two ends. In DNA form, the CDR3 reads TGTGCCAGCAGACCGGGAGAAGGAAACTATGGCTACACCTTC. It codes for CASRPGEGNYGYTF.

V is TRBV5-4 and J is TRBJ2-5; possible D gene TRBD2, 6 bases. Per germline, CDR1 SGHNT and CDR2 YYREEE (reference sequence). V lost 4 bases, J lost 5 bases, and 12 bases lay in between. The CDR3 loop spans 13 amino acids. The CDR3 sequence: CASSRDFWETQYF. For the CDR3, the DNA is TGTGCCAGCAGCAGGGACTTCTGGGAGACCCAGTACTTC.

The CDR3 DNA reads as TGTGCCAGTAGCCTACCCACAGGGGTTGGGGGGCAGCCCCAGCATTTT. Translated, it gives CASSLPTGVGGQPQHF. This chain connects TRBV19 to TRBJ1-5; 7 positions match TRBD1. V shed 6 bases and J 7 bases; nucleotides not matched to a gene: 15. Germline CDR1 reads LNHDA; CDR2 reads SQIVND (reference sequence). This CDR3 contains 16 residues.

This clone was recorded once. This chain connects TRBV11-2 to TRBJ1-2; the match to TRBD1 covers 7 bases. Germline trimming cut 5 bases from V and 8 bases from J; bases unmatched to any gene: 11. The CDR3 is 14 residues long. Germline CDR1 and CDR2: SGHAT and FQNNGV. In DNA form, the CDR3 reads TGTGCCAGCAGCCCCCTAGGGGGCCCAACCGGCTACACCTTC. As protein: CASSPLGGPTGYTF.

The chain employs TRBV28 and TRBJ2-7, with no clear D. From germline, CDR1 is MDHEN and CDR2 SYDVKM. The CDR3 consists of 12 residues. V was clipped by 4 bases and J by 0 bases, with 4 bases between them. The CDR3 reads CASSSVSYEQYF. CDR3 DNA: TGTGCCAGCAGTTCCGTCTCCTACGAGCAGTACTTC.

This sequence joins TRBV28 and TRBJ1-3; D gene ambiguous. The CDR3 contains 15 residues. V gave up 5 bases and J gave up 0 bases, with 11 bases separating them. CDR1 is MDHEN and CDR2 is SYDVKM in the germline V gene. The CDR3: CASSAYRSSGNTIYF. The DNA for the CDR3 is TGTGCCAGCAGTGCTTACCGGAGCTCTGGAAACACCATATATTTT.

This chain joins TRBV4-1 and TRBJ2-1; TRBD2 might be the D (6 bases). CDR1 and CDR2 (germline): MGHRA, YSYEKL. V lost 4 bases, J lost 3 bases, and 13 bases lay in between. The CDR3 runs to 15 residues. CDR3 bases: TGCGCCAGCAGCCCCAGGACTACTTACTACAATGAGCAGTTCTTC. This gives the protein CASSPRTTYYNEQFF.

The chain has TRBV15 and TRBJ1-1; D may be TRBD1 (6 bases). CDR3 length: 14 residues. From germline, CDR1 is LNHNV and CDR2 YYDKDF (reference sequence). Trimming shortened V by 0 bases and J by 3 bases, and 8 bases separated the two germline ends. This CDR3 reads CATSREGGYTEAFF. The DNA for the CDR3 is TGTGCCACCAGCAGAGAAGGGGGTTACACTGAAGCTTTCTTT.